This T cell receptor beta chain was profiled in a study of cytomegalovirus exposure and HLA in healthy donors. Germline values: CDR1 MNHNS, CDR2 SASEGT. Deletions cut 2 bases from V and 6 bases from J, with 10 bases between. The CDR3 covers 13 residues. The PCR ran on 60 Vbeta and 13 Jbeta primers. Repertoires were generated with immunoSEQ multiplex PCR, while TCRdb's copy carries only in-frame clones and drops some. The sample lists around 150,000 clones, approximately 57% occurring once. This clone was recorded once. This receptor was identified in a male donor in good health and CMV-seronegative. Sequencing used PBMCs. The chain uses TRBV6-1 and TRBJ1-2; D is unclear. CDR3 sequence reads: CASSELAVNGYTF. As DNA, the CDR3 is TGTGCCAGCAGTGAATTGGCGGTAAATGGCTACACCTTC.